One and the same sample provided the 26 T cell receptor beta chains below, sequenced in a study of control samples from healthy donors and cancer patients (TCRdb year 2020). Library method: the immunoSEQ multiplex PCR assay. TCRdb holds this immuneACCESS table with in-frame rearrangements only. Some clones are missing; in checked studies, unresolved V genes explain under half, and the rest has no known cause. The sample contains roughly 100,000 clones, 85% to 90% of them found a single time. The ten largest clones represent about 18% of the sample. The sequenced sample was PBMCs. These receptors came from a man between 60 and 75 years old with lung cancer.

This chain connects TRBV5-1 to TRBJ2-2; D is possibly TRBD1 (5 bases). V gave up 4 bases and J gave up 5 bases, with 9 bases separating them. This CDR3 is built from 13 residues. Germline CDR1 reads SGHRS; CDR2 reads YFSETQ. In nucleotides, the CDR3 is TGCGCCAGCAGCGAAGGGGAAACCGGGGAGCTGTTTTTT. This codes for CASSEGETGELFF.

The gene calls are TRBV18 and TRBJ2-5; TRBD1 aligns across 8 bases. V shed 4 bases and J 3 bases; nucleotides not matched to a gene: 7. Germline CDR1 and CDR2: KGHSH and LQKENI. The CDR3 spans 15 residues. CDR3 protein: CASSRRQGTKETQYF. In DNA form, the CDR3 reads TGTGCCAGCTCACGCCGACAGGGGACCAAAGAGACCCAGTACTTC.

The rearrangement uses TRBV27 and TRBJ2-7; a possible D gene is TRBD1 (5 bases). Looked up from germline, CDR1 is MNHEY and CDR2 is SMNVEV (reference sequence). The CDR3 consists of 15 residues. V lost 8 bases, J lost 7 bases, and 24 bases lay in between. CDR3 sequence: CASSTMPGQLTEQYV. CDR3 coding DNA: TGTGCCAGCTCAACCATGCCAGGGCAGCTTACTGAGCAGTACGTC.

The V gene is TRBV6-5, the J gene TRBJ1-2; tentative D call: TRBD1 (6 bases). Germline V CDR1 and CDR2: MNHEY, SVGAGI. The CDR3 has 13 residues. V gave up 6 bases and J gave up 5 bases, with 13 bases separating them. Here the CDR3 reads CASSPNREYGYTF. The CDR3 nucleotides are TGTGCCAGCAGCCCCAACAGGGAATATGGCTACACCTTC.

This rearrangement joins TRBV5-1 to TRBJ2-3; unclear D gene. CDR3 length equals 14 residues. Trimming took off 1 base at V and 6 bases at J, with 12 bases between the two ends. From germline, CDR1 is SGHRS and CDR2 YFSETQ. CDR3 in DNA: TGCGCCAGCAGCTTGCCGGCCGGCGAGGATACGCAGTATTTT. This translates into CASSLPAGEDTQYF.

The chain has TRBV11-3 and TRBJ1-3, with D perhaps matching TRBD1 (6 bases). V was trimmed by 1 base and J by 3 bases, leaving 7 bases between them. There are 14 residues in the CDR3. From germline, CDR1 is SGHNT and CDR2 YENEEA. The CDR3 nucleotides are TGTGCCAGCAGCTTAGCAGGGGATGGAAACACCATATATTTT. Residues: CASSLAGDGNTIYF.

The rearrangement links TRBV7-9 to TRBJ1-1; D perhaps matches TRBD1 (5 bases). CDR3 length: 15 amino acids. With 5 bases removed from V and 7 bases from J, the gap between germline ends came to 20 bases. Germline assignment: CDR1 SEHNR and CDR2 FQNEAQ (reference sequence). This CDR3 reads CASSLRLAGASEAFF. CDR3 nucleotide sequence: TGTGCCAGCAGCCTCCGGCTTGCCGGGGCGAGTGAAGCTTTCTTT.

V is TRBV29-1 and J is TRBJ2-2; D is perhaps TRBD1 (6 bases). The V and J ends lost 7 bases and 3 bases respectively, with 9 bases between them. Germline assignment: CDR1 SQVTM and CDR2 ANQGSEA. The length of the CDR3 is 12 residues. CDR3 sequence reads: CSAHRDTGELFF. The CDR3, as DNA: TGCAGCGCCCACAGGGACACCGGGGAGCTGTTTTTT.

The count of this clone is one. V and J are TRBV9 and TRBJ2-7; D remains ambiguous. CDR3 size: 11 residues. CDR1 and CDR2 (germline): SGDLS, YYNGEE. The germline V and J ends were trimmed by 0 bases and 5 bases, with 3 bases remaining between them. The CDR3 region has the DNA TGTGCCAGCAGCGTAGGGCACGAGCAGTACTTC. Its translation is CASSVGHEQYF. Based on the CDR3 plus reference TRBV9 and TRBJ2-7, the full variable domain is DSGVTQTPKHLITATGQRVTLRCSPRSGDLSVYWYQQSLDQGLQFLIQYYNGEERAKGNILERFSAQQFPDLHSELNLSSLELGDSALYFCASSVGHEQYFGPGTRLTVT.

This chain uses TRBV9 with TRBJ2-7; D gene ambiguous. Germline loops: CDR1 SGDLS, CDR2 YYNGEE. Trimming left V 0 bases short and J 2 bases short, with 9 bases between. The CDR3 is 14 amino acids. The CDR3 is CASSVGVATYEQYF. Here the CDR3 DNA reads TGTGCCAGCAGCGTAGGAGTTGCAACCTACGAGCAGTACTTC.

The chain has TRBV19 and TRBJ1-1; TRBD1 aligns across 7 bases. Germline lookup yields CDR1 LNHDA and CDR2 SQIVND (reference sequence). The CDR3 spans 12 residues. Germline trimming cut 6 bases from V and 8 bases from J; bases unmatched to any gene: 6. The CDR3 here is CASSGTGAEAFF. CDR3 nucleotides: TGTGCCAGTAGCGGCACAGGGGCCGAAGCTTTCTTT.

The V call is TRBV7-2, the J call TRBJ1-2; D not resolved. CDR3 length equals 15 residues. Germline V lookup: CDR1 SGHTA, CDR2 FQGNSA. Trimming pared 1 base from V and 2 bases from J, leaving 11 bases between. The CDR3 here is CASSLGGSGNYGYTF. The CDR3 DNA is TGTGCCAGCAGCTTAGGAGGTTCGGGGAACTATGGCTACACCTTC.

The chain couples TRBV7-8 to TRBJ1-4, with a weak D call TRBD1 (5 bases). The germline V and J ends were trimmed by 5 bases and 8 bases, with 21 bases remaining between them. CDR3 size: 16 residues. Germline V CDR1 and CDR2: SGHVS, FQNEAQ. For the CDR3, the DNA is TGTGCCAGCAGCAGAACCTCGGGACGAGGAGGGGAAAAACTGTTTTTT. Protein sequence: CASSRTSGRGGEKLFF. Full variable domain (missing parts from reference TRBV7-8 and TRBJ1-4): GAGVSQSPRYKVAKRGQDVALRCDPISGHVSLFWYQQALGQGPEFLTYFQNEAQLDKSGLPSDRFFAERPEGSVSTLKIQRTQQEDSAVYLCASSRTSGRGGEKLFFGSGTQLSVL.

The rearrangement links TRBV7-6 to TRBJ2-5; 15 nucleotides match TRBD2. Germline V lookup: CDR1 SGHVS, CDR2 FNYEAQ. The CDR3 consists of 18 residues. V shed 4 bases, J shed 2 bases, and the junction held 8 bases outside the gene matches. The CDR3 here is CASSSNGLAGGRQETQYF. The CDR3 nucleotides read TGTGCCAGCAGCTCTAACGGACTAGCGGGGGGGAGACAAGAGACCCAGTACTTC.

The rearrangement joins TRBV29-1 to TRBJ1-2, with 9 bases identical to TRBD1. Germline V gives CDR1 SQVTM, CDR2 ANQGSEA. V dropped 8 bases and J dropped 8; count of bases not matched to a gene: 12. This CDR3 region has 13 residues. The DNA of the CDR3 is TGCAGCTCATCATTGGGACAGGGCGACGGCTACACCTTC. Its protein is CSSSLGQGDGYTF.

The chain has TRBV11-3 and TRBJ2-5; 8 bases map to TRBD1. Germline loops: CDR1 SGHNT, CDR2 YENEEA. The CDR3 spans 15 residues. V lost 5 bases to trimming and J lost 4 bases; unmatched junction nucleotides: 9. The CDR3 spells CASSKSQGDGETQYF. The CDR3 DNA reads as TGTGCCAGCAGCAAGTCACAGGGGGACGGAGAGACCCAGTACTTC.

The V gene is TRBV10-1, the J gene TRBJ2-3; no firm D call. The germline gives CDR1 WNHNN, CDR2 SYGVQD (reference sequence). CDR3 size: 16 residues. With 3 bases removed from V and 2 bases from J, the gap between germline ends came to 15 bases. The CDR3 sequence: CASSEHGVADTDTQYF. As DNA, the CDR3 is TGCGCCAGCAGTGAACACGGAGTGGCAGACACAGATACGCAGTATTTT.

The chain uses TRBV10-3 and TRBJ1-4, with 7 bases matching TRBD1. The CDR3 runs 15 residues. V lost 0 bases to trimming and J lost 2 bases; unmatched junction nucleotides: 0. Germline CDR1 reads ENHRY; CDR2 reads SYGVKD. The chain's CDR3 is CAISESGGTNEKLFF. Here the CDR3 DNA reads TGTGCCATCAGTGAGTCAGGGGGCACTAATGAAAAACTGTTTTTT.

This clone showed up just once. The chain couples TRBV6-5 to TRBJ2-7; possibly TRBD1 or TRBD2 for D (5 bases each). This CDR3 is 13 amino acids long. The germline gives CDR1 MNHEY, CDR2 SVGAGI. The V end was cut by 8 bases, the J end by 2 bases, with 13 bases between. CDR3 bases: TGTGCCAGCGGACTCCGGGGCCCCTACGAGCAGTACTTC. It encodes CASGLRGPYEQYF.

This clone appeared a single time. The genes are TRBV30 and TRBJ1-2; no firm D call. CDR1 and CDR2 (germline): GTSNPN, SVGIG (reference sequence). The CDR3 runs to 12 residues. The CDR3 DNA reads TGTGCTCGGAGATTACAAAACTATGGCTACACCTTC. Translation: CARRLQNYGYTF.

The CDR3 sequence is CASSLTRDTEAFF. In DNA form, the CDR3 reads TGTGCCAGCAGTTTAACAAGGGACACTGAAGCTTTCTTT. The J gene is TRBJ1-1, the V gene TRBV12-3 or TRBV12-4; D gene ambiguous. V lost 2 bases and J lost 3, with 7 bases in between. There are 13 residues in the CDR3.

This chain joins TRBV6-5 and TRBJ1-4; D is unresolved. With 6 bases removed from V and 8 bases from J, the gap between germline ends came to 19 bases. CDR3 length: 15 amino acids. Per germline, CDR1 MNHEY and CDR2 SVGAGI. The CDR3 DNA reads TGTGCCAGCAGAAGCCCGGGTGCCGCAGTCGAAAAACTGTTTTTT. It specifies CASRSPGAAVEKLFF.

The chain has TRBV5-1 and TRBJ2-2, with 10 nucleotides matching TRBD1. Germline V gene sequence: CDR1 SGHRS, CDR2 YFSETQ. The trim removed 4 bases at V and 4 bases at J, leaving 10 bases unmatched. The CDR3 has 17 residues. This CDR3 reads CASSRGQGSWSTGELFF. The DNA for the CDR3 is TGCGCCAGCAGCAGGGGACAGGGGTCGTGGTCCACCGGGGAGCTGTTTTTT.

The V gene is TRBV7-6, the J gene TRBJ2-6; weak D call: TRBD1 (7 bases). Germline lookup yields CDR1 SGHVS and CDR2 FNYEAQ. The CDR3 spans 19 residues. V was clipped by 2 bases and J by 0 bases, with 17 bases between them. For the CDR3, the DNA is TGTGCCAGCAGCTTAAAAGGTTACAGGGGAGGCTCTGGGGCCAACGTCCTGACTTTC. Protein product: CASSLKGYRGGSGANVLTF. Using reference TRBV7-6 and TRBJ2-6 for the parts outside the CDR3, the full variable domain is GAGVSQSPRYKVTKRGQDVALRCDPISGHVSLYWYRQALGQGPEFLTYFNYEAQQDKSGLPNDRFSAERPEGSISTLTIQRTEQRDSAMYRCASSLKGYRGGSGANVLTFGAGSRLTVL.

The chain combines TRBV18 with TRBJ1-2; 7 positions agree with TRBD1. Losses at the gene ends were 8 bases for V and 7 bases for J; bases not matched to a gene: 10. Germline V gene data show CDR1 as KGHSH and CDR2 as LQKENI. The CDR3 sequence is 13 residues long. DNA for the CDR3: TGTGCCAGCGCTGGGACAGCTGAACGTGGCTACACCTTC. The encoded protein is CASAGTAERGYTF. The whole variable domain, remainder taken from reference TRBV18 and TRBJ1-2, is NAGVMQNPRHLVRRRGQEARLRCSPMKGHSHVYWYRQLPEEGLKFMVYLQKENIIDESGMPKERFSAEFPKEGPSILRIQQVVRGDSAAYFCASAGTAERGYTFGSGTRLTVV.

The gene calls are TRBV6-1 and TRBJ1-4; D perhaps matches TRBD1 (5 bases). The CDR3 is 15 amino acids. The ends were cut back, 1 base at V and 8 bases at J, with 14 bases in the middle. Germline loops: CDR1 MNHNS, CDR2 SASEGT. CDR3 region: CASSEEDGHGEKLFF. The DNA of the CDR3 is TGTGCCAGCAGTGAAGAAGATGGACACGGGGAAAAACTGTTTTTT.